The entry below gives a single T cell receptor beta chain sequence along with its context. These data come from a study of Ad26.COV2.S vaccination and SARS-CoV-2 variants. Generated by immunoSEQ multiplex PCR, the TCRdb table keeps only in-frame clones and is missing some. The sample holds about 350,000 clones, around 90% seen once. The CDR3 runs to 14 residues. Germline CDR1 reads SGHAT; CDR2 reads FQNNGV. V was pared by 2 bases and J by 5 bases, with 10 bases between. The sequence came from a human donor who had recovered from COVID-19. This chain uses TRBV11-2 with TRBJ2-1, with D perhaps matching TRBD2 (6 bases). Sample: peripheral blood, taken after recovery from COVID-19. CDR3: CASSLNGGDNEQFF. The CDR3 DNA is TGTGCCAGCAGCTTAAACGGGGGAGACAATGAGCAGTTCTTC.